Described below is a single T cell receptor (beta chain) sequence and its context. What it binds is not known. The data were taken from a study of post-analysis software for immune sequencing data. Study details: The patients showed relapsing-remitting, secondary progressive and progressive-relapsing multiple sclerosis courses.

General study findings and limits: By F measure, strong co-clustering occurred among samples prepared in the same batch. Multiple sclerosis patients had significantly lower normalized Chao1 diversity than controls.

Presence of unique molecular identifiers characterized the TCR beta cDNA libraries. Around 500,000 cDNA molecules were obtained from about 1 to 10 million T cells. TCRdb reprocessed the PCR reads with MiXCR, giving one entry per CDR3 protein. This table has hundreds of thousands of distinct CDR3 sequences, roughly three fifths appearing once. Sequencing input: blood. This sequence originates from a girl aged 2 to 9 with multiple sclerosis.

As DNA, the CDR3 is TGTGCCAGCAGATCGACATTGTTGCCTCAAGAGACCCAGTACTTC. Translated: CASRSTLLPQETQYF. This rearrangement joins TRBV12-3 or TRBV12-4 to TRBJ2-5; D ambiguous. This CDR3 has 15 amino acids. The V gene lost 6 bases and the J gene lost 2 bases, with 16 bases spanning the gap.